This record covers a single TCR beta chain. No antigen is known for it. Within one base of it there is no much larger clone, and no base qualities were kept. These data are taken from a study of blood T cell repertoires in COVID-19 (dated by TCRdb to 2018 to 2021). Turning to the overall study: Samples covering the acute and convalescent phases of COVID-19 were provided by collaborators in the United States, Italy and Spain. The material from the prospective study consisted of cDNA or gDNA derived from T cells, B-cell-depleted T cells, or PBMCs. Deeply sampled blood TCRbeta repertoires from subjects exposed to, actively infected with, or recovered from COVID-19 were included in the dataset. The repertoires were released in a freely available public database meant as a resource for research on the immune response to SARS-CoV-2. Samples came from the ongoing ImmuneRACE study (first 160 participants) plus 1,254 subjects from 6 global collaborators. Sample metadata almost always included a de-identified subject ID, COVID-19 status, age in years and sex. Where HLA class I and class II types were available, the types were taken from metadata supplied by the sample provider, not from assay-based typing. What the work shows at the level of the full study, not this receptor alone: Clinical and demographic metadata were provided uncurated, with the amount varying by source and participant.

CDR1 and CDR2, looked up from the germline V gene, are SGDLS and YYNGEE. Trimming at the junction amounts to 6 bases on V and 5 bases on J, and the germline ends lie 9 bases apart. Spanning cysteine to phenylalanine, the CDR3 consists of 13 amino acids. The entry retains the CDR3 DNA only, 39 bases that are in frame from base 1. The immunoSEQ Assay, a bias-controlled multiplex PCR, was used to amplify TCRbeta CDR3 regions from genomic DNA. The study's own analysis went as follows. Nucleated cell counts per sample were estimated from amplification of reference gene primers within the assay. To quantify the absolute abundance of each unique TCRbeta CDR3 rearrangement, sequence reads were collapsed and filtered. For each sample, productive Simpson clonality was calculated as the square root of Simpson's diversity index over productive rearrangements. Drawn from immuneACCESS, this table holds only the in-frame rearrangements with V and J called that TCRdb kept. Clones are partly lost; checked studies trace under half to an unresolved V gene and leave the rest unexplained. V and J calls and clone size are those listed in that table; D and trimming were worked out from the DNA. This sample gives under 400,000 clones in total; over 85% of them show up just once. The biggest ten clones account for over 3.5% of the sample.

At one collaborating source in Seattle, patients were enrolled during active infection and were followed longitudinally through the course of disease. Each collaborating institution followed its own protocols to collect whole blood in K2EDTA tubes. Collaborator samples were shipped for TCRbeta analysis as frozen whole blood, isolated PBMCs, or DNA extracted from either sample type. This TCR was sampled from an older woman with COVID-19, enrolled during active disease. The chain couples TRBV9 to TRBJ1-6; D gene: possibly TRBD1, on 5 matching bases. The sample was peripheral blood. The CDR3 protein: CASNPGNNSPLHF. The DNA sequence is given as TGTGCCAGCAACCCAGGGAATAATTCACCCCTCCACTTT.